Detailed here is one TCR beta chain. What antigen it recognizes has not been identified. No much larger clonotype is one base removed from it; base qualities were not supplied. The study evaluated CTLA-4 blockade (ipilimumab) given together with focal radiation therapy in patients who had chemo-refractory metastatic non-small-cell lung cancer. Trimming removed 9 bases from V and 2 bases from J; the gene matches leave 6 bases unexplained. Looking up the germline V gene yields CDR1 MNHEY and CDR2 SVGAGI. The CDR3 covers 14 residues, taking in both the cysteine and the phenylalanine. The only DNA kept is the CDR3, 42 bases in frame from the first base. Library preparation was by the immunoSEQ multiplex PCR assay. As stored in TCRdb, this immuneACCESS dataset retains in-frame rearrangements with V and J assigned. A fraction of the clones does not appear; measured against another copy, unresolved V genes explain less than half of the discrepancy, and the remainder lacks a known reason. Here the sample has 110,000 or so clones; approximately 80% occur a single time. Roughly 5% of the sample is taken by the ten largest.

These data come from a study of radiotherapy plus CTLA-4 blockade in lung cancer (dated by TCRdb to between 2017 and 2018). In terms of the full investigation: Objective responses were observed in 18% of enrolled patients, and disease control was achieved in 31%.

Paper-wide results and their limitations: After treatment with radiotherapy and ipilimumab, TCR clones that originated in tumors expanded in peripheral blood. Early dynamic changes in blood T cell clones, together with increased serum interferon-beta after radiation, were reported as the strongest predictors of response.

Sequencing used peripheral blood, obtained from a patient treated with radiotherapy plus ipilimumab. The chain is encoded by TRBV6-5 joined to TRBJ2-1; a stretch of 8 junction bases matches TRBD2. This sequence originates from a human donor with non-small cell lung cancer who had a partial response to radiotherapy plus ipilimumab. Here the CDR3 is given as CASGAGGPYNEQFF. The bases read TGTGCCAGTGGGGCGGGGGGACCCTACAATGAGCAGTTCTTC.